The clone carrying this T cell receptor (beta chain) was seen a few times. This entry comes from a study of blood T cell repertoires in COVID-19. Enrolled through a virtual design, the participants were between about 18 and 100 years of age and came from 24 US areas. The CDR3 consists of 13 residues. Per germline, CDR1 LGHNA and CDR2 YSLEER. Trimming removed 0 bases from V and 2 bases from J, with 4 bases in between. Authors' methods: For nucleated cells, counts were estimated from reference gene primer amplification. The repertoire was sequenced with immunoSEQ multiplex PCR; TCRdb's copy has only in-frame clones and lacks some. The V and J calls and clone size were taken over from that table, and D and trimming were inferred from the DNA. The sample lists hundreds of thousands of clones, 85% to 95% occurring once.

The TCR originated in a woman aged 18-29 years who had recovered from COVID-19. J is TRBJ1-2 and V is TRBV4-3; the D is unclear. The sequenced material came from PBMCs or T cells enriched from blood (not recorded which). CDR3 sequence: CASSQDRNYGYTF. The CDR3 DNA reads as TGCGCCAGCAGCCAAGATAGAAACTATGGCTACACCTTC.